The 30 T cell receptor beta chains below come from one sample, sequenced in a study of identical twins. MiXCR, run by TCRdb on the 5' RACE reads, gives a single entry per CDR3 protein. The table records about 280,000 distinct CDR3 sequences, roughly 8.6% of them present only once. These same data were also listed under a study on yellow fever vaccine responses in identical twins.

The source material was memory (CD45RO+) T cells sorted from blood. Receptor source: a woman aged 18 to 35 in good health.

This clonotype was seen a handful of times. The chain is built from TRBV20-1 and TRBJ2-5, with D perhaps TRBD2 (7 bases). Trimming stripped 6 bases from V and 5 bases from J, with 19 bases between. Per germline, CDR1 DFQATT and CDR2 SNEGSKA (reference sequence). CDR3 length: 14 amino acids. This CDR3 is CSAPMGGGTETQYF. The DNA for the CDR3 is TGCAGTGCCCCAATGGGGGGGGGCACGGAGACCCAGTACTTC.

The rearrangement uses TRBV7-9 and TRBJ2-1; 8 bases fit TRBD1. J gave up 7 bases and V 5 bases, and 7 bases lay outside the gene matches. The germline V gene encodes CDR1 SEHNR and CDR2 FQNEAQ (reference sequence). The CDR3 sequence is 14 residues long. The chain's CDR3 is CASSRTGPQNEQFF. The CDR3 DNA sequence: TGTGCCAGCAGCAGGACAGGGCCGCAGAATGAGCAGTTCTTC.

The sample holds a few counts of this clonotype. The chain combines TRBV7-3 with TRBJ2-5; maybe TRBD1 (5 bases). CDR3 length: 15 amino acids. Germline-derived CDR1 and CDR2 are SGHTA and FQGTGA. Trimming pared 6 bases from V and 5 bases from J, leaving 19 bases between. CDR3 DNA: TGTGCCAGCAGACCAGGGCCCGGCCCATTTGAGACCCAGTACTTC. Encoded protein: CASRPGPGPFETQYF.

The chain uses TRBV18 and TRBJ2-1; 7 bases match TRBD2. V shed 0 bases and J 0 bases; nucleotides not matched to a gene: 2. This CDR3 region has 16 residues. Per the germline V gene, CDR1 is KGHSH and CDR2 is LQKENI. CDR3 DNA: TGTGCCAGCTCACCACCGGGCGGGAGCTCCTACAATGAGCAGTTCTTC. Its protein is CASSPPGGSSYNEQFF.

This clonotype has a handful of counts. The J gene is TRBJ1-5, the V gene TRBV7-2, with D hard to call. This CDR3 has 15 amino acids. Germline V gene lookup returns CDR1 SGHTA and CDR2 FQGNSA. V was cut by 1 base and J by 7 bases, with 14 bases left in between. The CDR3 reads CASSLVAGSFQPQHF. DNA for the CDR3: TGTGCCAGCAGCTTAGTGGCAGGCTCCTTCCAGCCCCAGCATTTT.

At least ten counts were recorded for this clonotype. This CDR3 reads CASSLAHRGQYEQYF. The CDR3 bases are TGTGCCAGCAGCTTAGCCCACAGGGGGCAATACGAGCAGTACTTC. This chain connects TRBV7-2 to TRBJ2-7, with 9 bases identical to TRBD1. CDR1 SGHTA and CDR2 FQGNSA come from the germline V gene. V gave up 0 bases and J gave up 4 bases; unmatched junction bases: 4. The CDR3 sequence is 15 residues long.

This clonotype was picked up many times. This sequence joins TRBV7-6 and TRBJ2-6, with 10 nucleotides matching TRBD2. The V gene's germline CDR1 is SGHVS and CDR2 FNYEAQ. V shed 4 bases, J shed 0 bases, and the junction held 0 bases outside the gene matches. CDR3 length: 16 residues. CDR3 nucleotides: TGTGCCAGCAGCTCTAGCGGGAGCTCTGGGGCCAACGTCCTGACTTTC. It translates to CASSSSGSSGANVLTF.

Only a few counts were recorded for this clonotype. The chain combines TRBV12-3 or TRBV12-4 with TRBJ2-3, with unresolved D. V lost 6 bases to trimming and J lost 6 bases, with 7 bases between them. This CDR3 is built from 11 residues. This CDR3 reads CASRYGDTQYF. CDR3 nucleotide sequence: TGTGCCAGCAGGTATGGCGATACGCAGTATTTT.

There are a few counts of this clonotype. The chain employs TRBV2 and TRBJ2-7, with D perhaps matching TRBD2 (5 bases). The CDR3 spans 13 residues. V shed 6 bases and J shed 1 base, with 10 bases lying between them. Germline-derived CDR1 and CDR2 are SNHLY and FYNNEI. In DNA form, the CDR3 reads TGTGCCAGCAGGGAGCGGCAGTCCTACGAGCAGTACTTC. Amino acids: CASRERQSYEQYF.

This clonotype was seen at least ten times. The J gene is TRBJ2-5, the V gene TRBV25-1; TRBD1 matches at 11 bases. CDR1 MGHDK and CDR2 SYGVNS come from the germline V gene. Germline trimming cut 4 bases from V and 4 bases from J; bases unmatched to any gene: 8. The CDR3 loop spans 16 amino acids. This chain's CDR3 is CASSGHGQGARETQYF. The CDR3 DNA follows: TGTGCCAGCAGTGGACACGGACAGGGGGCACGAGAGACCCAGTACTTC.

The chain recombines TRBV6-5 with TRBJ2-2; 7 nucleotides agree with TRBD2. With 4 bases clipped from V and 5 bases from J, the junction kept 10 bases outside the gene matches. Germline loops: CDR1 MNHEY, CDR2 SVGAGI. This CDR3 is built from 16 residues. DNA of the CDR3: TGTGCCAGCAGTTGGCTAGCGGTGTCTCGGACCGGGGAGCTGTTTTTT. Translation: CASSWLAVSRTGELFF.

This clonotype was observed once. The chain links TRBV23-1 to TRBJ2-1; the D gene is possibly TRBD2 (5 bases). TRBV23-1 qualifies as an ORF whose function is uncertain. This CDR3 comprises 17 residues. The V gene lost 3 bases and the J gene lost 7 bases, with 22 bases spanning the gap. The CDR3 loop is CASSQGGGDGILNEQFF. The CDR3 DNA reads TGCGCCAGCAGTCAGGGTGGTGGCGACGGGATACTGAATGAGCAGTTCTTC.

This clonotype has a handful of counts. The CDR3 loop reads CATSRDGGTGANVLTF. CDR3 DNA sequence: TGTGCCACCAGCAGAGACGGCGGGACTGGGGCCAACGTCCTGACTTTC. The gene calls are TRBV15 and TRBJ2-6, with a tentative D call TRBD2 (6 bases). This CDR3 has 16 amino acids. V lost 0 bases, J lost 2 bases, and 8 bases lay in between. Germline CDR1 reads LNHNV; CDR2 reads YYDKDF (reference sequence).

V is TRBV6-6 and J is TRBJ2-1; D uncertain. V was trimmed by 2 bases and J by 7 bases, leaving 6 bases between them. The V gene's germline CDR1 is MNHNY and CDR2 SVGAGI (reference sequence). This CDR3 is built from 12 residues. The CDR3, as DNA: TGTGCCAGCAGTTACGATCGTAATGAGCAGTTCTTC. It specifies CASSYDRNEQFF.

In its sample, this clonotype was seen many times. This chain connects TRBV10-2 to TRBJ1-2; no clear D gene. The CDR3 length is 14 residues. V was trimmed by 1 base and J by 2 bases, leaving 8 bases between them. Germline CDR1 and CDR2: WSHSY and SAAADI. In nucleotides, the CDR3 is TGCGCCAGCAGTGAGTTGGAATCGAACTATGGCTACACCTTC. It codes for CASSELESNYGYTF.

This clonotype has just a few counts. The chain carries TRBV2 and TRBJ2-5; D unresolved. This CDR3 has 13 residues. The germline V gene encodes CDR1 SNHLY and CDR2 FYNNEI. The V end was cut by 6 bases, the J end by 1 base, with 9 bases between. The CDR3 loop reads CASRRSAQETQYF. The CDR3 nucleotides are TGTGCCAGCAGGAGGAGTGCCCAAGAGACCCAGTACTTC.

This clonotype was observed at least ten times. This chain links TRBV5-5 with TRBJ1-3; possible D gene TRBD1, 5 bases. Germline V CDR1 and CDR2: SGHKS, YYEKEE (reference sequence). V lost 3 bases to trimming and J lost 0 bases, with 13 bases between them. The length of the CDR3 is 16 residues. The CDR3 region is CASSSGPPTSGNTIYF. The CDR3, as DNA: TGTGCCAGCAGCTCGGGACCGCCGACCTCTGGAAACACCATATATTTT.

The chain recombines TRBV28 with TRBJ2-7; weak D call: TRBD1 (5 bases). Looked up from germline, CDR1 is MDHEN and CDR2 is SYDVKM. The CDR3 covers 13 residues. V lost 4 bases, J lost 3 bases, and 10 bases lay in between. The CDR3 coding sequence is TGTGCCAGCAGTTCCGACAGTAACTACGAGCAGTACGTC. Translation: CASSSDSNYEQYV.

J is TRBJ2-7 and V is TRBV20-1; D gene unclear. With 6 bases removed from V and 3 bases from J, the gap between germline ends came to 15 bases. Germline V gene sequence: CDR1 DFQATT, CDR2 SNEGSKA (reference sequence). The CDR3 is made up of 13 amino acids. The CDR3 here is CSAQASLGYEQYF. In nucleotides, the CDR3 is TGCAGTGCCCAGGCCAGTCTGGGCTACGAGCAGTACTTC.

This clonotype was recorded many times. This chain's CDR3 is CASSQGFGTGTYEQYF. The CDR3 nucleotides are TGTGCCAGCAGCCAAGGTTTTGGGACAGGGACGTACGAGCAGTACTTC. This chain uses TRBV4-2 with TRBJ2-7; 9 bases fit TRBD1. Trimming at V came to 1 base and at J to 4 bases, leaving 8 bases not matched to a gene. The germline gives CDR1 LGHNA, CDR2 YNFKEQ. CDR3 size: 16 residues.

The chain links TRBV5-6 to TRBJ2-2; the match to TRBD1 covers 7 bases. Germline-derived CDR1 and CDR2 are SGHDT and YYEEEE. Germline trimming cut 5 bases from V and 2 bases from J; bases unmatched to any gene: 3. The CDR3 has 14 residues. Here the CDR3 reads CASRGQINTGELFF. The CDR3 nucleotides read TGTGCCAGCAGGGGACAGATAAACACCGGGGAGCTGTTTTTT.

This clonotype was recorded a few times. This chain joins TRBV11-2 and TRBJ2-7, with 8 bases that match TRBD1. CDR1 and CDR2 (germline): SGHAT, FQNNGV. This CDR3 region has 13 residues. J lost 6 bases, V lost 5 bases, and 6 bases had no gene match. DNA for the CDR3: TGTGCCAGCAGCATGGACAGGGTAGGCGAGCAGTACGTC. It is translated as CASSMDRVGEQYV.

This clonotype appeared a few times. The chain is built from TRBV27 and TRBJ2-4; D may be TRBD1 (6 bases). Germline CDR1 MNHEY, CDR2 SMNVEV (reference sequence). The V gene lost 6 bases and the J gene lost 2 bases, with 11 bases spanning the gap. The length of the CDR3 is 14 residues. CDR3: CASSNTGSKNIQYF. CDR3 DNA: TGTGCCAGCAGCAACACAGGGTCCAAAAACATTCAGTACTTC.

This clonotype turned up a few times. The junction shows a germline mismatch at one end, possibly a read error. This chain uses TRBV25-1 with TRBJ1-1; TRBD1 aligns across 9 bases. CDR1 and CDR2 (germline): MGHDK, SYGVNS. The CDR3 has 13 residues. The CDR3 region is CASKGQGQTEALF. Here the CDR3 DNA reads TGTGCCAGCAAGGGACAGGGTCAGACTGAAGCTTTATTT.

In DNA form, the CDR3 reads TGTGCCAGCAGCAGGGACGAGACAAACACAGATACGCAGTATTTT. Protein: CASSRDETNTDTQYF. This rearrangement joins TRBV7-8 to TRBJ2-3, with D tentatively TRBD1 or TRBD2 (5 bases each). Germline values: CDR1 SGHVS, CDR2 FQNEAQ. The V gene lost 5 bases and the J gene lost 2 bases, with 14 bases spanning the gap. The CDR3 contains 15 residues.

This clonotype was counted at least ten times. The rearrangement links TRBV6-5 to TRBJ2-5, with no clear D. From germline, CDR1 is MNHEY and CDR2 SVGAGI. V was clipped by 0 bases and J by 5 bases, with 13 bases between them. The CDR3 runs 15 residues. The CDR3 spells CASSYSGSQGETQYF. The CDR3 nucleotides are TGTGCCAGCAGTTACTCAGGCTCGCAAGGGGAGACCCAGTACTTC.

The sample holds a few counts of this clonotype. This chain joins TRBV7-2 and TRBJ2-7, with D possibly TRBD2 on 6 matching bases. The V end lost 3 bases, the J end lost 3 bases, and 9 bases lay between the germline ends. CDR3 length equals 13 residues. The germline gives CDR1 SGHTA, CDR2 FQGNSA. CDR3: CASSFTSFYEQYF. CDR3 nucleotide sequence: TGTGCCAGCAGCTTCACTAGCTTCTACGAGCAGTACTTC.

Here the CDR3 reads CSARNSDGAVWYGYTF. The CDR3, as DNA: TGCAGTGCAAGAAATTCCGACGGGGCCGTCTGGTATGGCTACACCTTC. The V call is TRBV20-1, the J call TRBJ1-2; D might be TRBD1 (5 bases). Germline CDR1 reads DFQATT; CDR2 reads SNEGSKA (reference sequence). The V end was cut by 6 bases, the J end by 5 bases, with 25 bases between. This CDR3 comprises 16 residues.

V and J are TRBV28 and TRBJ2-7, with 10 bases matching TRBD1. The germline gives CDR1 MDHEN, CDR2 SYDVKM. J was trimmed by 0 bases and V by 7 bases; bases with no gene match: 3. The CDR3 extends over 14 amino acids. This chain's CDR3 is CASIRDRGSYEQYF. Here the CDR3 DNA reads TGTGCCAGCATCCGGGACAGGGGCTCCTACGAGCAGTACTTC.

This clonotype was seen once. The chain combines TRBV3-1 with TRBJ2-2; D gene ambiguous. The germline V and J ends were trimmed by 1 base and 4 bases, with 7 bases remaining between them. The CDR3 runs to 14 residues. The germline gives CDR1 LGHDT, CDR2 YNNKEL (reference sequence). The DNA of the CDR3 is TGTGCCAGCAGCCAAGCGGGTACCACCGGGGAGCTGTTTTTT. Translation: CASSQAGTTGELFF.